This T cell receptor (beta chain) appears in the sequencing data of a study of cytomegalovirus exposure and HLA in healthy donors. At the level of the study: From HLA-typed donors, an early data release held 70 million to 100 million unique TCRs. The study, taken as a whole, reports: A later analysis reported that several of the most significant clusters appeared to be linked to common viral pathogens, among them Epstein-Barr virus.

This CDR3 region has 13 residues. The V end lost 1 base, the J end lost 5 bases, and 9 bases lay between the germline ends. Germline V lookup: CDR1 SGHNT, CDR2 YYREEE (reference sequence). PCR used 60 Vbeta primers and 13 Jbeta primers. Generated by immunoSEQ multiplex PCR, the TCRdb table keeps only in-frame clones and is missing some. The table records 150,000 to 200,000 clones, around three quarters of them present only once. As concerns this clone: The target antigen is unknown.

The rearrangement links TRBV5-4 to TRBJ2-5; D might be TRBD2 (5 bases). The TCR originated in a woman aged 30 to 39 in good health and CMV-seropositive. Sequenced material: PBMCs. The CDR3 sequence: CASSLLPGETQYF. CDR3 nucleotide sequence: TGTGCCAGCAGCTTGCTACCGGGGGAGACCCAGTACTTC.